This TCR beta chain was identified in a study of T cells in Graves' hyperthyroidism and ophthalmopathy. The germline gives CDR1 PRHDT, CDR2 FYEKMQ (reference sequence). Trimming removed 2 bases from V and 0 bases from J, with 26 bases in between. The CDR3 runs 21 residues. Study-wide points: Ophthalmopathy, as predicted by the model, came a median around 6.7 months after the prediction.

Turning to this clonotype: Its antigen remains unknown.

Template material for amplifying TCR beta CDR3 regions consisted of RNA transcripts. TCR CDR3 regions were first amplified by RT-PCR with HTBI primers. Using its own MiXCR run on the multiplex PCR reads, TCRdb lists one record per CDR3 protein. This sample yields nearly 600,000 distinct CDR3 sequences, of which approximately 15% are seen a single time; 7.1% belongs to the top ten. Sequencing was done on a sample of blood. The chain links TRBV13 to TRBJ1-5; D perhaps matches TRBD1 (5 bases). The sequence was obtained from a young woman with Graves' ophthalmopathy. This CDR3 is CASSLSWSRGGQGNSNQPQHF. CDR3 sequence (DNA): TGTGCCAGCAGCTTATCTTGGTCCCGGGGCGGCCAGGGAAATAGCAATCAGCCCCAGCATTTT.